These T cell receptor beta chains were read from a single sample in a study of T cell repertoires in cytomegalovirus infection. TCRdb reprocessed the reads with MiXCR, giving one entry per CDR3 protein. The sample contains about 310,000 distinct CDR3 sequences, 25% of which appear only once. No antigens are known for them. The specimen was cultured PBMCs, collected from culture after CMV antigen stimulation. These receptors all come from a human donor in good health (CMV status not recorded). Some clones in this sample may be carry-over from other donors' samples. Each CDR3 is given without its conserved first and last residue. Fields, in order: CDR3 length, V gene, clone size, CDR3 protein. Clone size is not always given. Where it is, it says once, few, many or a class for expanded clones.

len: 14; v_gene: TRBV5-6; abundance: -; CDR3aa: ASSLGTGQSNQPQH
len: 15; v_gene: TRBV28; abundance: -; CDR3aa: ASSKSLSGGSYNEQF
len: 14; v_gene: TRBV6-2/TRBV6-3; abundance: once; CDR3aa: ASSTSRTGRGNTIY
len: 11; v_gene: TRBV12-3/TRBV12-4; abundance: -; CDR3aa: ASRLTGKSEAF
len: 17; v_gene: TRBV19; abundance: -; CDR3aa: ATRSTAISGSSYNSPLH
len: 12; v_gene: TRBV2; abundance: -; CDR3aa: ATALTLMNTEAF
len: 15; v_gene: TRBV10-3; abundance: few; CDR3aa: AISPRDLVGDTDTQY
len: 11; v_gene: TRBV7-8; abundance: many; CDR3aa: ASSREPAETQY
len: 13; v_gene: TRBV3-1; abundance: -; CDR3aa: ASSQGQVYNQPQH
len: 14; v_gene: TRBV28; abundance: few; CDR3aa: ASSFVLGLSGPGLF
len: 11; v_gene: TRBV20-1; abundance: -; CDR3aa: SERGLGVYEQY
len: 12; v_gene: TRBV28; abundance: -; CDR3aa: ASSRNRGSYEQY
len: 14; v_gene: TRBV7-2; abundance: many; CDR3aa: ASSAKDTSLNQPQH